These 27 T cell receptor beta chains came from one sample sequenced in a study of T cells in localized non-small cell lung cancer. Sequencing used immunoSEQ multiplex PCR; TCRdb keeps in-frame clones, though not all of them. In the table there are tens of thousands of clones, about 80% of which are singletons. The sample here was peripheral blood, taken before any cancer treatment. The receptors shown here come from a female donor aged 60 or older with stage II squamous cell lung carcinoma.

The chain is built from TRBV11-2 and TRBJ2-1; D call uncertain. V lost 2 bases to trimming and J lost 9 bases, with 8 bases between them. The CDR3 is 12 residues long. Looked up from germline, CDR1 is SGHAT and CDR2 is FQNNGV. CDR3 DNA sequence: TGTGCCAGCAGCTTACAAGGGATTGAGCAGTTCTTC. It specifies CASSLQGIEQFF.

The V gene is TRBV9, the J gene TRBJ1-6; no clear D gene. CDR1 is SGDLS and CDR2 is YYNGEE in the germline V gene. Trimming cost V 4 bases and J 7 bases, with 9 bases left between them. This CDR3 is built from 13 residues. CDR3 bases: TGTGCCAGCAGCCCAGCGCCAAATTCACCCCTCCACTTT. The encoded protein is CASSPAPNSPLHF.

V gene TRBV2 combines with J gene TRBJ1-4; 8 bases agree with TRBD1. Germline loops: CDR1 SNHLY, CDR2 FYNNEI. CDR3 length: 17 residues. After removal of 6 bases from V and 0 bases from J, the junction contained 9 bases not matched to a gene. DNA for the CDR3: TGTGCCAGCAGACATGGACAGGGACATCCAACTAATGAAAAACTGTTTTTT. The encoded protein is CASRHGQGHPTNEKLFF.

The chain combines TRBV7-3 with TRBJ2-2; possibly TRBD1 for D (5 bases). This CDR3 has 14 residues. Deletions cut 2 bases from V and 4 bases from J, with 8 bases between. Germline CDR1 and CDR2: SGHTA and FQGTGA. CDR3: CASSLQGSTGELFF. CDR3 DNA: TGTGCCAGCAGCTTACAGGGATCCACCGGGGAGCTGTTTTTT.

This clone appeared a single time. As DNA, the CDR3 is TGTGCCAGCAGCTTAGGGCACAGGGGGAGTGGGTTCGCAGATACGCAGTATTTT. Its translation: CASSLGHRGSGFADTQYF. This sequence joins TRBV7-8 and TRBJ2-3, with 8 nucleotides matching TRBD1. V lost 1 base, J lost 4 bases, and 13 bases stayed unmatched. CDR3 length: 18 amino acids. CDR1 is SGHVS, CDR2 FQNEAQ, per germline.

This rearrangement joins TRBV4-1 to TRBJ2-5; perhaps TRBD2 as D (5 bases). This CDR3 is 13 amino acids long. Germline-derived CDR1 and CDR2 are MGHRA and YSYEKL. The V end was cut by 4 bases, the J end by 5 bases, with 11 bases between. DNA of the CDR3: TGCGCCAGCAGCCTCGGTCAGCGGGAGACCCAGTACTTC. Protein: CASSLGQRETQYF.

The V call is TRBV19, the J call TRBJ2-7; weak D call: TRBD1 (6 bases). The CDR3 has 14 amino acids. The V gene's germline CDR1 is LNHDA and CDR2 SQIVND (reference sequence). Trimming stripped 2 bases from V and 3 bases from J, with 11 bases between. CDR3 sequence: CASSIQGKDYEQYF. The CDR3 DNA sequence: TGTGCCAGTAGTATACAGGGGAAGGACTACGAGCAGTACTTC.

V is TRBV9 and J is TRBJ1-1; tentatively, D is TRBD1 (6 bases). Trimming took off 4 bases at V and 7 bases at J, with 20 bases between the two ends. This CDR3 is 15 amino acids long. The germline V gene has CDR1 SGDLS and CDR2 YYNGEE. The CDR3 coding sequence is TGTGCCAGCAGCTTCACGGGGGCAGCTAGGGATGAAGCTTTCTTT. Translated: CASSFTGAARDEAFF.

This rearrangement joins TRBV7-2 to TRBJ2-7, with no clear D. Looked up from germline, CDR1 is SGHTA and CDR2 is FQGNSA. The length of the CDR3 is 13 residues. The V end was cut by 2 bases, the J end by 2 bases, with 7 bases between. The CDR3: CASSLSGPYEQYF. CDR3 sequence (DNA): TGTGCCAGCAGCTTATCCGGTCCCTACGAGCAGTACTTC.

The chain carries TRBV4-2 and TRBJ2-7; 8 positions agree with TRBD2. Germline V gene lookup returns CDR1 LGHNA and CDR2 YNFKEQ. This CDR3 has 15 residues. V was pared by 4 bases and J by 2 bases, with 7 bases of the junction left unmatched. DNA of the CDR3: TGTGCCAGCAGCCTCAATAGCGGGGTACCCTACGAGCAGTACTTC. It yields the protein CASSLNSGVPYEQYF.

The J gene is TRBJ2-6, the V gene TRBV5-1; D possibly matches TRBD1 or TRBD2 (5 bases each). V was cut by 1 base and J by 2 bases, with 22 bases left in between. This CDR3 has 20 residues. Germline loops: CDR1 SGHRS, CDR2 YFSETQ. The CDR3 spells CASSLHSGDAPLTGANVLTF. In nucleotides, the CDR3 is TGCGCCAGCAGCTTGCACAGTGGGGACGCGCCCCTAACTGGGGCCAACGTCCTGACTTTC.

This sequence joins TRBV21-1 and TRBJ2-3; the D call in the table, TRBD1, was not verified against the DNA. TRBV21-1 is classified as a pseudogene. This CDR3 region has 17 residues. This CDR3 reads CASSKELGGGWTNTQYF. The CDR3 bases are TGTGCCAGCAGCAAAGAGTTGGGTGGGGGCTGGACGAATACGCAGTATTTT.

The chain joins TRBV6-5 to TRBJ2-2; 7 bases agree with TRBD1. With 4 bases clipped from V and 0 bases from J, the junction kept 5 bases outside the gene matches. CDR3 length: 16 amino acids. Germline V gene lookup returns CDR1 MNHEY and CDR2 SVGAGI. CDR3 sequence reads: CASSSWTGSNTGELFF. The CDR3 nucleotides read TGTGCCAGCAGTTCCTGGACAGGCTCGAACACCGGGGAGCTGTTTTTT.

The CDR3 loop is CASSFRDRDYNEQFF. The CDR3 DNA reads TGTGCCAGCAGCTTCCGGGACAGGGACTACAATGAGCAGTTCTTC. V is TRBV7-6 and J is TRBJ2-1; the match to TRBD1 covers 9 bases. The germline V gene has CDR1 SGHVS and CDR2 FNYEAQ. V dropped 3 bases and J dropped 3; count of bases not matched to a gene: 3. The CDR3 is made up of 15 amino acids.

This clone has a handful of counts. The V and J genes are TRBV5-6 and TRBJ1-1; unclear D gene. Germline V CDR1 and CDR2: SGHDT, YYEEEE. V lost 2 bases and J lost 0, with 11 bases in between. The CDR3 is 15 amino acids. The DNA for the CDR3 is TGTGCCAGCAGCTTTACGACAAGCGTGAACACTGAAGCTTTCTTT. This codes for CASSFTTSVNTEAFF.

V and J are TRBV11-2 and TRBJ1-1, with a weak D call TRBD1 (5 bases). Trimming shortened V by 6 bases and J by 6 bases, and 11 bases separated the two germline ends. Per germline, CDR1 SGHAT and CDR2 FQNNGV. This CDR3 has 12 residues. CDR3 sequence reads: CASSLQQAEAFF. Here the CDR3 DNA reads TGTGCCAGCAGTCTCCAACAGGCTGAAGCTTTCTTT.

The chain has TRBV7-2 and TRBJ2-3, with 9 bases identical to TRBD1. V lost 2 bases and J lost 0; bases outside the gene matches: 3. Germline V gene sequence: CDR1 SGHTA, CDR2 FQGNSA. The CDR3 is 16 residues long. DNA for the CDR3: TGTGCCAGCAGCTTAACAGGGGGCATGAGCACAGATACGCAGTATTTT. Amino acids: CASSLTGGMSTDTQYF.

This clone showed up just a few times. The chain uses TRBV6-5 and TRBJ1-2, with 8 bases that match TRBD1. The V and J ends lost 6 bases and 0 bases, in that order; junction bases with no gene match: 3. Germline V lookup: CDR1 MNHEY, CDR2 SVGAGI. The CDR3 loop spans 14 amino acids. Here the CDR3 reads CASRGGQANYGYTF. The CDR3 coding sequence is TGTGCCAGCAGAGGGGGACAGGCTAACTATGGCTACACCTTC.

The rearrangement uses TRBV19 and TRBJ1-2; D unclear. This CDR3 is built from 13 residues. Germline V lookup: CDR1 LNHDA, CDR2 SQIVND (reference sequence). V lost 3 bases and J 6 bases, leaving 11 bases between the germline ends. CDR3 nucleotide sequence: TGTGCCAGTAGTATGCTACAGAGTCATGGCTACACCTTC. The encoded protein is CASSMLQSHGYTF.

This clone was seen a single time. J is TRBJ2-1 and V is TRBV6-6; D uncertain. Germline V gene sequence: CDR1 MNHNY, CDR2 SVGAGI (reference sequence). V was cut by 0 bases and J by 6 bases, with 6 bases left in between. This CDR3 is 13 amino acids long. CDR3 sequence (DNA): TGTGCCAGCAGTTACTCGGGAATCAATGAGCAGTTCTTC. It is translated as CASSYSGINEQFF.

The chain employs TRBV7-8 and TRBJ1-5; 7 bases agree with TRBD1. Per the germline V gene, CDR1 is SGHVS and CDR2 is FQNEAQ. J gave up 7 bases and V 5 bases, and 8 bases lay outside the gene matches. The CDR3 loop spans 14 amino acids. CDR3 protein: CASSTFDRVQPQHF. The DNA for the CDR3 is TGTGCCAGCAGCACATTCGACAGGGTACAGCCCCAGCATTTT.

The V gene is TRBV5-1, the J gene TRBJ2-7; weak D call: TRBD1 (7 bases). CDR1 and CDR2 (germline): SGHRS, YFSETQ. This CDR3 contains 14 residues. V dropped 4 bases and J dropped 4 bases, with 15 bases sitting between them. CDR3 in DNA: TGCGCCAGCAGCCGCGGGACAGCCGAATACGAGCAGTACTTC. Translation: CASSRGTAEYEQYF. The full variable domain, its missing parts supplied by reference TRBV5-1 and TRBJ2-7, is KAGVTQTPRYLIKTRGQQVTLSCSPISGHRSVSWYQQTPGQGLQFLFEYFSETQRNKGNFPGRFSGRQFSNSRSEMNVSTLELGDSALYLCASSRGTAEYEQYFGPGTRLTVT.

The count of this clone is one. This chain uses TRBV7-3 with TRBJ2-3; TRBD1 aligns across 12 bases. The CDR3 runs to 15 residues. With V trimmed by 5 bases and J by 3 bases, 3 bases remained unmatched. Germline CDR1 is SGHTA and CDR2 is FQGTGA. Here the CDR3 DNA reads TGTGCCAGCAGCCTGGGACAGGGGGCAACAGATACGCAGTATTTT. It codes for CASSLGQGATDTQYF.

The V gene is TRBV5-4, the J gene TRBJ1-4, with unresolved D. V was pared by 4 bases and J by 5 bases, with 9 bases between. The CDR3 has 13 amino acids. In germline, CDR1 is SGHNT, CDR2 YYREEE (reference sequence). CDR3 DNA sequence: TGTGCCAGCAGCAGGCAGCCCAATGAAAAACTGTTTTTT. Its protein is CASSRQPNEKLFF.

This clone has just a few counts. The genes are TRBV19 and TRBJ1-5; 7 nucleotides line up with TRBD1. Germline trimming cut 11 bases from V and 7 bases from J; bases unmatched to any gene: 11. Germline loops: CDR1 LNHDA, CDR2 SQIVND (reference sequence). The CDR3 contains 13 residues. CDR3 region: CAVNRGWGQPQHF. DNA for the CDR3: TGTGCCGTGAACAGGGGTTGGGGACAGCCCCAGCATTTT.

The rearrangement uses TRBV19 and TRBJ1-3; D gene unclear. V shed 5 bases and J shed 7 bases, with 9 bases lying between them. Germline values: CDR1 LNHDA, CDR2 SQIVND (reference sequence). The CDR3 has 12 amino acids. The DNA of the CDR3 is TGTGCCAGTAGTCCCGGACCTAACACCATATATTTT. It encodes CASSPGPNTIYF.

The gene calls are TRBV6-5 and TRBJ2-7; no definite D call. CDR1 is MNHEY, CDR2 SVGAGI, per germline. The CDR3 runs to 11 residues. Trimming left V 5 bases short and J 1 base short, with 3 bases between. The CDR3 loop is CASSGSYEQYF. CDR3 in DNA: TGTGCCAGCAGTGGATCCTACGAGCAGTACTTC.